Presented here are 26 T cell receptor beta chains from one specimen sequenced in a study of T cells in Graves' hyperthyroidism and ophthalmopathy (dated 2019 in TCRdb). To prepare the library, multiplex PCR was applied. Sequencing was performed on an Illumina HiSeq 2000. The TCR beta CDR3 regions were amplified from RNA transcripts. For the first round of RT-PCR on the TCR CDR3, the HTBI primer set was used together with the Qiagen OneStep RT-PCR kit. Using fastp trimming at Q25 and MiXCR clonotype assembly, TCRdb reanalyzed the public sequencing data and kept in-frame beta chains. Under each unique CDR3 protein, matching rows form one entry showing the most common genes and DNA. The sample table shows 550,000 to 650,000 distinct CDR3 sequences, and around 14% are seen once. Jointly, the top ten make up under 7% of the sample. The sample consisted of blood. Receptors originate from a woman in her 30s with Graves' hyperthyroidism that later progressed to Graves' ophthalmopathy.

Ten or more counts support this clonotype. This chain links TRBV5-1 with TRBJ1-6; possibly TRBD1 for D (5 bases). V lost 0 bases and J lost 7, with 11 bases in between. CDR1 and CDR2 from the germline V gene are SGHRS and YFSETQ. The length of the CDR3 is 15 residues. The CDR3: CASSLAGTVNSPLHF. In DNA, the CDR3 is TGCGCCAGCAGCTTGGCCGGGACGGTCAATTCACCCCTCCACTTT. The full variable domain, with the rest looked up from reference TRBV5-1 and TRBJ1-6, is KAGVTQTPRYLIKTRGQQVTLSCSPISGHRSVSWYQQTPGQGLQFLFEYFSETQRNKGNFPGRFSGRQFSNSRSEMNVSTLELGDSALYLCASSLAGTVNSPLHFGNGTRLTVT.

This clonotype was counted only a few times. This may stem from a read error, because a much larger clone lies one nucleotide away. The chain is built from TRBV24-1 and TRBJ2-5; 7 nucleotides agree with TRBD1. With V trimmed by 4 bases and J by 6 bases, 13 bases remained unmatched. Germline V gene lookup returns CDR1 KGHDR and CDR2 SFDVKD. The CDR3 extends over 16 amino acids. Here the CDR3 reads CATSEAVGQSRKTQYF. The CDR3 region has the DNA TGTGCCACCAGTGAGGCCGTGGGACAGAGTAGAAAGACCCAGTACTTC.

This clonotype was seen at least ten times. The V call is TRBV24-1, the J call TRBJ1-2, with 10 bases fitting TRBD1. Germline V gives CDR1 KGHDR, CDR2 SFDVKD. With 0 bases clipped from V and 9 bases from J, the junction kept 3 bases outside the gene matches. There are 14 residues in the CDR3. CDR3 region: CATSDLRTGGSYTF. CDR3 DNA: TGTGCCACCAGTGATTTGAGGACAGGGGGGAGCTACACCTTC.

As for this clonotype: Since no conserved phenylalanine or tryptophan closes the CDR3, a read error is the likely cause. The chain carries TRBV4-1 and TRBJ2-7; D is possibly TRBD2 (6 bases). Germline V CDR1 and CDR2: MGHRA, YSYEKL. V lost 1 base to trimming and J lost 3 bases, with 7 bases between them. The length of the CDR3 is 13 residues. The CDR3 loop reads CASSQVGGYEQYL. The CDR3 DNA sequence: TGCGCCAGCAGCCAAGTGGGGGGCTACGAGCAGTACCTC.

This clonotype was observed a few times. The J gene is TRBJ2-5, the V gene TRBV10-3; TRBD1 is a possible D gene (6 bases). Germline V lookup: CDR1 ENHRY, CDR2 SYGVKD. With 3 bases removed from V and 1 base from J, the gap between germline ends came to 12 bases. The CDR3 covers 15 residues. CDR3 residues: CAISDPQGGQETQYF. Written as DNA, the CDR3 is TGTGCCATCAGTGACCCTCAAGGGGGCCAAGAGACCCAGTACTTC.

This clonotype appeared a single time. The V gene is TRBV7-2, the J gene TRBJ2-1, with TRBD2 identical over 11 bases. From germline, CDR1 is SGHTA and CDR2 FQGNSA. This CDR3 region has 17 residues. Losses at the gene ends were 1 base for V and 7 bases for J; bases not matched to a gene: 9. CDR3 in amino acids: CASSLVVAGGPRNEQFF. As DNA, the CDR3 is TGTGCCAGCAGCTTAGTGGTAGCGGGAGGGCCTAGGAATGAGCAGTTCTTC.

This clonotype showed up just a few times. The chain has TRBV20-1 and TRBJ1-1, with no clear D. Deletions cut 8 bases from V and 1 base from J, with 11 bases between. The CDR3 contains 12 residues. CDR1 is DFQATT, CDR2 SNEGSKA, per germline (reference sequence). This CDR3 reads CSPLGSNTEAFF. CDR3 sequence (DNA): TGCAGTCCCCTGGGGTCGAACACTGAAGCTTTCTTT.

Comment on this clonotype: This could be a read error, since a much larger clone is one nucleotide away. The rearrangement joins TRBV19 to TRBJ2-1; D may be TRBD1 or TRBD2 (5 bases each). With 7 bases removed from V and 2 bases from J, the gap between germline ends came to 12 bases. Germline assignment: CDR1 LNHDA and CDR2 SQIVND (reference sequence). The CDR3 totals 14 residues. The CDR3 coding sequence is TGTGCCAGTATGAGAGGGGAACCCTACAATGAGCAGTTCTTC. Translated: CASMRGEPYNEQFF.

The gene calls are TRBV29-1 and TRBJ1-1; TRBD1 agrees at 9 bases. The CDR3 spans 17 residues. From germline, CDR1 is SQVTM and CDR2 ANQGSEA. The junction had 13 bases not matched to a gene; V was cut back by 5 bases and J by 0 bases. The CDR3 nucleotides read TGCAGCGTTTATCCGGGACAGGGCCAATCTATGAACACTGAAGCTTTCTTT. It encodes CSVYPGQGQSMNTEAFF.

The chain combines TRBV3-1 with TRBJ2-4, with D unclear. Trimming removed 3 bases at V and 4 bases at J, with 10 bases between. CDR1 is LGHDT and CDR2 is YNNKEL in the germline V gene (reference sequence). The CDR3 is made up of 14 amino acids. This CDR3 is CASSQILRKNIQYF. The CDR3 DNA reads TGTGCCAGCAGCCAGATATTAAGGAAAAACATTCAGTACTTC.

The V gene is TRBV14, the J gene TRBJ1-3; D is uncertain. This CDR3 has 15 amino acids. V lost 0 bases and J lost 0, with 6 bases in between. Looked up from germline, CDR1 is SGHDN and CDR2 is FVKESK. The CDR3 coding sequence is TGTGCCAGCAGCCAAGATTTCGTCTCTGGAAACACCATATATTTT. Translation gives CASSQDFVSGNTIYF.

V gene TRBV19 combines with J gene TRBJ2-7; D unclear. CDR1 is LNHDA and CDR2 is SQIVND in the germline V gene (reference sequence). Trimming removed 7 bases from V and 4 bases from J, with 17 bases in between. The CDR3 covers 14 residues. The CDR3 here is CASNLGIGIYEQYF. Here the CDR3 DNA reads TGTGCCAGTAATCTGGGGATAGGGATTTACGAGCAGTACTTC.

This clonotype was observed many times. The chain carries TRBV6-2 or TRBV6-3 and TRBJ1-1, with D possibly being TRBD1 (6 bases). CDR1 is MNHEY and CDR2 is SVGEGT in the germline V gene. This CDR3 region has 15 residues. The V and J ends lost 7 bases and 0 bases respectively, with 15 bases between them. Here the CDR3 reads CASTPGAELNTEAFF. CDR3 sequence (DNA): TGTGCCAGCACCCCGGGGGCAGAACTGAACACTGAAGCTTTCTTT.

There are many counts of this clonotype. The chain links TRBV29-1 to TRBJ1-4; D remains ambiguous. CDR3 length: 13 residues. Trimming cost V 2 bases and J 7 bases, with 11 bases left between them. Germline CDR1 and CDR2: SQVTM and ANQGSEA. The CDR3 nucleotides are TGCAGCGTTGAATCCGGCAGGCCTGAAAAACTGTTTTTT. Translation gives CSVESGRPEKLFF.

A word on this clonotype: A much larger clone differs by one base, so this may be a read error. The chain is built from TRBV28 and TRBJ2-1, with D tentatively TRBD1 (5 bases). Trimming pared 5 bases from V and 2 bases from J, leaving 10 bases between. The CDR3 spans 14 residues. Per germline, CDR1 MDHEN and CDR2 SYDVKM. This CDR3 is CASSATRAYNEQFF. In DNA form, the CDR3 reads TGTGCCAGCAGTGCGACCAGGGCCTACAATGAGCAGTTCTTC.

The genes are TRBV3-1 and TRBJ1-5; 8 nucleotides agree with TRBD1. Germline values: CDR1 LGHDT, CDR2 YNNKEL (reference sequence). The CDR3 totals 16 residues. Trimming cost V 4 bases and J 3 bases; bases outside gene matches: 8. The CDR3 sequence: CASSLSGTGLNQPQHF. The CDR3 DNA reads as TGTGCCAGCAGCCTTTCCGGGACAGGCCTCAATCAGCCCCAGCATTTT.

In this sample, this clonotype turned up many times. The chain carries TRBV12-5 and TRBJ2-1; possibly TRBD1 or TRBD2 for D (5 bases each). CDR1 is LGHNT, CDR2 FRNRAP, per germline. This CDR3 is 14 amino acids long. Trimming shortened V by 5 bases and J by 4 bases, and 12 bases separated the two germline ends. DNA of the CDR3: TGTGCTAGTGGTCCGGGACCTAGATACAATGAGCAGTTCTTC. Its translation: CASGPGPRYNEQFF.

This clonotype was counted many times. J is TRBJ1-1 and V is TRBV3-1; no firm D call. Trimming took 4 bases from V and 11 from J, leaving 23 bases between them. Germline CDR1 and CDR2: LGHDT and YNNKEL (reference sequence). This CDR3 spans 15 amino acids. The CDR3 is CASSPAAEGSGMAFF. The CDR3 coding sequence is TGTGCCAGCAGCCCAGCGGCGGAGGGCTCCGGTATGGCTTTCTTT.

As to this clonotype: A clone one base away is much larger, so this may be a read error. V usage is TRBV27 and J usage is TRBJ2-7; D might be TRBD1 (5 bases). This CDR3 contains 12 residues. Trimming left V 3 bases short and J 7 bases short, with 10 bases between. The germline CDR1 and CDR2 sequences are MNHEY and SMNVEV (reference sequence). The CDR3 here is CASSLTRGEQYF. The DNA of the CDR3 is TGTGCCAGCAGTTTGACAAGGGGAGAGCAGTACTTC.

As regards this clonotype: A clone one base away is much larger, so this may be a read error. The CDR3 DNA reads as TGTGCCGGCAGTTTCAATGTCGGGACAGGGGACAATTCACCCCTCCACTTT. It codes for CAGSFNVGTGDNSPLHF. V and J are TRBV12-3 or TRBV12-4 and TRBJ1-6; 10 positions agree with TRBD1. There are 17 residues in the CDR3.

This clonotype was found many times. The chain combines TRBV19 with TRBJ2-1, with D possibly being TRBD1 (6 bases). This CDR3 contains 15 residues. The V gene's germline CDR1 is LNHDA and CDR2 SQIVND (reference sequence). Trimming cost V 8 bases and J 5 bases, with 19 bases left between them. DNA for the CDR3: TGTGCCAGTTCCATCTCGAACCCAGGGGACAATGAGCAGTTCTTC. Encoded protein: CASSISNPGDNEQFF.

This clonotype was counted ten times or more. This sequence joins TRBV28 and TRBJ1-2, with D possibly TRBD1 on 6 matching bases. CDR1 MDHEN and CDR2 SYDVKM come from the germline V gene. The CDR3 loop spans 13 amino acids. V gave up 7 bases and J gave up 8 bases, with 17 bases separating them. The CDR3 here is CASMVSRGIGYTF. DNA for the CDR3: TGTGCCAGCATGGTGAGCAGGGGAATCGGCTACACCTTC.

This clonotype was recorded many times. The genes are TRBV20-1 and TRBJ2-5, with TRBD2 matching 10 bases. Per the germline V gene, CDR1 is DFQATT and CDR2 is SNEGSKA (reference sequence). J gave up 10 bases and V 6 bases, and 11 bases lay outside the gene matches. This CDR3 has 13 amino acids. The CDR3 bases are TGCAGTGCCCGCAGGGAGCGGGAGGGCCTCCAGTACTTC. It translates to CSARREREGLQYF.

The V and J genes are TRBV20-1 and TRBJ2-1, with D tentatively TRBD2 (5 bases). Germline lookup yields CDR1 DFQATT and CDR2 SNEGSKA (reference sequence). The V end was cut by 0 bases, the J end by 4 bases, with 16 bases between. This CDR3 spans 16 amino acids. CDR3 protein: CSARDRMASRYNEQFF. CDR3 sequence (DNA): TGCAGTGCTAGAGACCGGATGGCTAGCAGATACAATGAGCAGTTCTTC.

This clonotype was seen at least ten times. This chain joins TRBV11-2 and TRBJ2-3, with 11 bases lining up with TRBD2. The trim removed 2 bases at V and 2 bases at J, leaving 15 bases unmatched. The CDR3 is made up of 20 amino acids. The germline CDR1 and CDR2 sequences are SGHAT and FQNNGV. This CDR3 is CASSLPVTSGTQRHTDTQYF. CDR3 in DNA: TGTGCCAGCAGCTTACCGGTGACTAGCGGGACCCAGCGTCACACAGATACGCAGTATTTT.

This clonotype appeared many times. The chain links TRBV28 to TRBJ2-7; tentative D call: TRBD2 (6 bases). The CDR3 is made up of 12 amino acids. CDR1 and CDR2 (germline): MDHEN, SYDVKM. The V end was cut by 10 bases, the J end by 7 bases, with 17 bases between. Here the CDR3 reads CATLDYHREQYF. In nucleotides, the CDR3 is TGTGCCACCCTGGACTACCATAGGGAGCAGTACTTC.